Listed here are 12 T cell receptor beta chains from one sample, sequenced in a study of monozygotic twins with cystic fibrosis. The protocol was immunoSEQ multiplex PCR, while the TCRdb copy is restricted to in-frame clones and leaves out a portion. The sample consists of roughly 35,000 clones, over 75% of them appearing once. The sample was blood. Source of these receptors: a girl aged 2 to 10 with cystic fibrosis.

This chain joins TRBV29-1 and TRBJ2-7; 10 bases agree with TRBD1. The V gene's germline CDR1 is SQVTM and CDR2 ANQGSEA. The CDR3 totals 15 residues. The ends lost 2 bases at V and 5 bases at J; junction bases unmatched: 9. The CDR3 reads CSVERSGQGSNEQYF. The CDR3 bases are TGCAGCGTTGAACGTTCGGGACAGGGGAGCAACGAGCAGTACTTC.

About this clone itself: A read error is likely, as this CDR3 ends without the conserved phenylalanine or tryptophan. The DNA is left out, because the CDR3 cannot be placed on it with certainty; the CDR3 is given as TCRdb lists it. The chain recombines TRBV21-1 with TRBJ2-7; the D call TRBD1 from the table was never checked on the DNA. TRBV21-1 is marked as a pseudogene. The CDR3 extends over 13 residues, inclusive of both ends. This chain's CDR3 is CASSKGEPGQGRY.

V gene TRBV4-2 combines with J gene TRBJ1-6, with D maybe TRBD1 (5 bases). The CDR3 sequence is 15 residues long. The germline CDR1 and CDR2 sequences are LGHNA and YNFKEQ. Trimming cost V 0 bases and J 7 bases, with 10 bases left between them. In nucleotides, the CDR3 is TGTGCCAGCAGCCAAGAAGAGGGGAGAAATTCACCCCTCCACTTT. Protein product: CASSQEEGRNSPLHF.

The J gene is TRBJ2-2, the V gene TRBV4-3, with TRBD1 matching over 8 bases. Germline V gene sequence: CDR1 LGHNA, CDR2 YSLEER. This CDR3 has 15 residues. The junction had 1 base not matched to a gene; V was cut back by 0 bases and J by 4 bases. In DNA, the CDR3 is TGCGCCAGCAGCCAAGACAGGGGGCGCACCGGGGAGCTGTTTTTT. Translated, it gives CASSQDRGRTGELFF.

This clone was seen just once. V is TRBV14 and J is TRBJ1-2; D is perhaps TRBD1 (6 bases). With 0 bases removed from V and 7 bases from J, the gap between germline ends came to 12 bases. Germline assignment: CDR1 SGHDN and CDR2 FVKESK. The CDR3 spans 14 residues. The CDR3 reads CASSQDLQGFGYTF. Written as DNA, the CDR3 is TGTGCCAGCAGCCAAGATCTACAGGGCTTTGGCTACACCTTC.

The chain is built from TRBV5-1 and TRBJ2-7; unclear D gene. Germline values: CDR1 SGHRS, CDR2 YFSETQ. Deletions cut 0 bases from V and 2 bases from J, with 9 bases between. The CDR3 runs to 14 residues. CDR3 nucleotide sequence: TGCGCCAGCAGCTTGGAGGGCAGACCCTACGAGCAGTACTTC. This gives the protein CASSLEGRPYEQYF.

DNA of the CDR3: TGTGCCAGCAGCGACAAATGGGACAGGGGAGTTTACAATGAGCAGTTCTTC. Amino acids: CASSDKWDRGVYNEQFF. The chain has TRBV9 and TRBJ2-1; 10 bases agree with TRBD1. CDR3 size: 17 residues. Per the germline V gene, CDR1 is SGDLS and CDR2 is YYNGEE. The trim removed 3 bases at V and 4 bases at J, leaving 10 bases unmatched.

The V gene is TRBV29-1, the J gene TRBJ1-2; 8 bases align to TRBD1. The trim removed 7 bases at V and 0 bases at J, leaving 7 bases unmatched. Germline loops: CDR1 SQVTM, CDR2 ANQGSEA. This CDR3 is 14 amino acids long. The CDR3 here is CSAHGQGPNYGYTF. The CDR3 DNA is TGCAGCGCCCACGGACAGGGTCCTAACTATGGCTACACCTTC.

This clone was counted a single time. The chain employs TRBV4-1 and TRBJ1-2; TRBD1 aligns across 8 bases. The germline V gene has CDR1 MGHRA and CDR2 YSYEKL. This CDR3 spans 19 amino acids. The J segment lost 3 bases and the V segment lost 0 bases, leaving 15 bases of the junction unmatched. The CDR3 DNA reads TGCGCCAGCAGCCAAGACCTCGGGACAGGCCTCATTAGGGACTATGGCTACACCTTC. This gives the protein CASSQDLGTGLIRDYGYTF.

The chain joins TRBV2 to TRBJ2-3, with unresolved D. Per germline, CDR1 SNHLY and CDR2 FYNNEI. The V end lost 6 bases, the J end lost 2 bases, and 12 bases lay between the germline ends. CDR3 length: 14 amino acids. The CDR3 bases are TGTGCCAGCAGCCTAAGAGCCCCCACAGATACGCAGTATTTT. Protein sequence: CASSLRAPTDTQYF.

This rearrangement joins TRBV7-9 to TRBJ2-3; no firm D call. Per the germline V gene, CDR1 is SEHNR and CDR2 is FQNEAQ (reference sequence). The length of the CDR3 is 18 residues. Trimming left V 5 bases short and J 0 bases short, with 21 bases between. The CDR3 coding sequence is TGTGCCAGCAGCCCCAAGATAGACACATCAACTAGCACAGATACGCAGTATTTT. It specifies CASSPKIDTSTSTDTQYF.

This clone turned up a few times. The chain recombines TRBV7-9 with TRBJ1-6; 9 bases line up with TRBD1. This CDR3 spans 15 amino acids. Germline trimming cut 4 bases from V and 6 bases from J; bases unmatched to any gene: 4. Germline V gene lookup returns CDR1 SEHNR and CDR2 FQNEAQ (reference sequence). The CDR3 protein is CASSSWTGANSPLHF. As DNA, the CDR3 is TGTGCCAGCAGCTCATGGACAGGGGCTAATTCACCCCTCCACTTT.